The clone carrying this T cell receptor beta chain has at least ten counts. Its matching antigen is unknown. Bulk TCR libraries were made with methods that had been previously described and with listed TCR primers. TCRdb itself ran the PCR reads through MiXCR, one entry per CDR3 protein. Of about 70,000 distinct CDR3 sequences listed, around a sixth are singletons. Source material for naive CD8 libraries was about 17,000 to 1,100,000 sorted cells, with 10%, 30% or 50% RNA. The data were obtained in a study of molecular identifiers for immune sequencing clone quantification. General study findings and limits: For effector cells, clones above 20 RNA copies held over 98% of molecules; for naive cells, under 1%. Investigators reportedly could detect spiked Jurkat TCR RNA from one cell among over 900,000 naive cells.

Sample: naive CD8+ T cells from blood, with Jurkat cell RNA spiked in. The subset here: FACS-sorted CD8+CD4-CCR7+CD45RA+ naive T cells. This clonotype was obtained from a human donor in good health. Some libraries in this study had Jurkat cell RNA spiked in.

CDR3: CASSLGWGERREQFF. In DNA form, the CDR3 reads TGTGCCAGCAGCTTAGGTTGGGGGGAGAGGCGTGAGCAGTTCTTC. V usage is TRBV11-2 and J usage is TRBJ2-1; a possible D gene is TRBD2 (6 bases). This CDR3 contains 15 residues. V was shortened by 1 base and J by 9 bases, with 16 bases between the two germline ends. Germline V gives CDR1 SGHAT, CDR2 FQNNGV. The complete variable domain, with remaining parts taken from reference TRBV11-2 and TRBJ2-1, reads EAGVAQSPRYKIIEKRQSVAFWCNPISGHATLYWYQQILGQGPKLLIQFQNNGVVDDSQLPKDRFSAERLKGVDSTLKIQPAKLEDSAVYLCASSLGWGERREQFFGPGTRLTVL.